This T cell receptor beta chain was recovered during a study of blood T cell repertoires in COVID-19. Study information: Italy, Spain and the United States were the sources of the convalescent and acute COVID-19 samples. Nucleic acid was either cDNA or gDNA, and it came from T cells, B-cell-depleted T cells, or PBMCs.

In the original processing: Reference gene primer amplification gave nucleated cell count estimates. Clones were read by immunoSEQ multiplex PCR, and TCRdb kept only the in-frame ones, dropping some. V and J calls plus clone size are reproduced from that table; the DNA served to infer D and trimming. The sample holds over 70,000 clones; approximately 76% are singletons and the top ten take around 7%. The CDR3 covers 15 residues. Germline-derived CDR1 and CDR2 are SGHRS and YFSETQ. V trimming: 4 bases; J trimming: 5 bases; junction bases outside the gene matches: 7. The chain has TRBV5-1 and TRBJ1-1, with TRBD1 matching over 11 bases. The sample comprised peripheral blood. The sequence came from a man aged 70-80 years with acute or convalescent COVID-19. In nucleotides, the CDR3 is TGCGCCAGCAGCCCATGGACAGGGGGCCGAACTGAAGCTTTCTTT. This encodes CASSPWTGGRTEAFF.